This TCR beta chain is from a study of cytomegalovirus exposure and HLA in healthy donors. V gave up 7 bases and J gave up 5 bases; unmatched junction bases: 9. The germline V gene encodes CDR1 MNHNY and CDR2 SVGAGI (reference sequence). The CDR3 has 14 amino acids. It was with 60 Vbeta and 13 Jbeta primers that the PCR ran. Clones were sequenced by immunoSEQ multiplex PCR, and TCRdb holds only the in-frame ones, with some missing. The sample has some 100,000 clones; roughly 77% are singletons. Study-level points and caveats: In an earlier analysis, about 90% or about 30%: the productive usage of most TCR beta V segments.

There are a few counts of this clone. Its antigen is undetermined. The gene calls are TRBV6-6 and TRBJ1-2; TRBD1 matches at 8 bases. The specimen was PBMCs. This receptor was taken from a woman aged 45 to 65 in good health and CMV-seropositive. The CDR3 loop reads CASTLRTGTYGYTF. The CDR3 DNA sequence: TGTGCCAGCACCTTGAGGACAGGGACTTATGGCTACACCTTC.